This T cell receptor (beta chain) was retrieved from a study of blood T cell repertoires in COVID-19. As for the study in general: Acute and convalescent COVID-19 samples came from the United States, Italy and Spain. T cells, B-cell-depleted T cells, or PBMCs supplied cDNA or gDNA.

Participants' own reports of clinical history determined their cohort assignment. Under the authors' procedure: How many nucleated cells were present was estimated from reference gene primer amplification. The data were produced by immunoSEQ multiplex PCR, yet TCRdb's version contains in-frame clones alone and is incomplete. That table gives V, J and clone size, and the DNA gave D and trimming. The data show 250,000 or so clones, about nine tenths seen once. Sequenced: PBMCs or T cells enriched from blood (not recorded which). The source of this sequence is a woman in her twenties or thirties with acute COVID-19.

The CDR3 bases are TGTGCCAGCTCACCACGGGGCATCAACACTGAAGCTTTCTTT. Translated, it gives CASSPRGINTEAFF. This rearrangement joins TRBV18 to TRBJ1-1, with D possibly being TRBD1 (5 bases). CDR3 length: 14 amino acids. The germline V and J ends were trimmed by 1 base and 2 bases, with 8 bases remaining between them. The V gene's germline CDR1 is KGHSH and CDR2 LQKENI.